This T cell receptor (beta chain) was sequenced in a study of cytomegalovirus exposure and HLA in healthy donors (dated by TCRdb to about 2017). Describing the broader study: An earlier analysis of approximately 640 of the donors reported 250 to 300 Gb of sequence data and some 120 million unique TCR beta sequences from some 180 million T cells. Roughly 310 gigabases of sequencing data and tens of millions of unique TCR sequences were included in an early release covering several hundred HLA-typed donors. Among the 398 genotyped donors, about 83% belonged to the genetic ancestry cluster associated with self-reported Caucasian donors. The study aimed to test whether cataloging public T cell receptors could reveal signatures of past pathogen exposure. The study used immunosequencing to profile the T cell repertoires of 666 subjects and linked those repertoires to cytomegalovirus serostatus. A separate validation cohort of roughly 110 different subjects was used in addition to the roughly 700-subject first cohort. The study combined high-throughput TCR immunosequencing, statistical association of individual TCRs with disease status, and machine learning to predict cytomegalovirus infection status. In a later analysis, previously published TCR beta repertoires from hundreds of donors were re-analyzed and high-resolution HLA genotyping was added so that TCR occurrence patterns could be studied. Rather than drawing on any new phenotypic data, the later analysis identified candidate immune exposures from TCR beta sequences and the way those sequences occurred across donors. To decide whether each TCR beta V gene segment behaved as functional or pseudogenic, an earlier analysis of some 600 of the donors relied on high-throughput TCR beta sequencing. Donor age, sex, ethnicity and CMV serostatus were compiled together with the repertoire data. Genome-wide SNP genotypes for about 65% of the 666 donors were used in a later genetic analysis, which treated that subset as a discovery cohort. All discovery cohort repertoires had been generated on a single sequencing platform. Class I and class II HLA loci were covered by the typing at four-digit resolution. The number of typed donors differed by locus: about 629-630 for A, B, C, DRB1 and DQB1; approximately 520 for DQA1; around 580 for DPA1; and roughly 490 for DPB1. Five DR-DQ haplotypes were treated as single units for association and clustering because of strong linkage in the cohort. Across 398 genotyped donors of the cohort, an average of approximately 200,000 unique TCR beta nucleotide sequences per donor were sequenced, and roughly 18% of those sequences were non-productive.

The library was built by means of the immunoSEQ multiplex PCR assay. For the multiplex PCR, a mixture combining 60 forward primers for TCR Vbeta segments and 13 reverse primers for TCR Jbeta segments was used. The CDR3 region of rearranged TCR beta genes was amplified from genomic DNA by a multiplex PCR assay. The Illumina HiSeq System was used to sequence the amplified TCR beta libraries as 87-base-pair reads. Per the authors' processing: A later analysis tallied 80 million to 95 million unique TCR beta chains across the approximately 670 repertoires, and around 9.9 million of those chains were shared by two or more donors. To remove PCR and sequencing errors, raw reads were error-corrected and collapsed into unique sequences using a nearest-neighbor algorithm that merged closely related sequences. V, D and J gene segments were assigned by aligning CDR3 sequences to IMGT reference sequences. For a sequence to be retained, a match of at least six nucleotides to both a V gene segment and a J gene segment was required. Rearrangements were classified as productive when the CDR3 lacked stop codons and remained in frame with V and J, and all other rearrangements were classified as non-productive. Following IMGT convention, CDR3 was defined as the stretch from the second conserved V-encoded cysteine to the conserved J-encoded phenylalanine. Sequences without an unambiguous match to a single V gene segment were excluded from the earlier analysis of about 600 of the donors. In an earlier analysis of 587 of the donors, V segments were called functional above 56.7% productive rearrangements and were called segregating when the between-donor standard deviation exceeded 5%. To diagnose cytomegalovirus status from the catalog of TCR beta chain sequences, a statistical classification framework was built. V and J gene assignment, in a later analysis, came from comparing TCR nucleotide sequences with IMGT/GENE-DB human TR gene sequences. The TCRdist pipeline was used in a later analysis to assign CDR3 sequences and most-parsimonious VDJ recombination scenarios. In a later analysis, each TCR beta chain was defined by its CDR3 amino acid sequence together with its V-gene family, and reads without a unique V-gene family were excluded. In a later analysis, 500 to 700 highly shared, low-generation-probability nucleotide sequences were removed to address suspected cross-contamination and a sequencing artifact. For each public chain, a later analysis derived a clonal expansion index from normalized ranks of inferred template counts within each repertoire. In a later analysis, generation probabilities were computed using a VDJ recombination model fitted to out-of-frame rearrangements, and the results were checked against IGoR. In a later analysis, hypergeometric tests were used to score TCR-TCR, TCR-HLA and TCR-CMV co-occurrence, with a repertoire-size bias correction applied to TCR pairs. A later analysis estimated false discovery rates by permuting HLA or CMV assignments 20 times. In a later analysis, co-occurring TCRs were grouped using DBSCAN, and TCRdist sequence similarity was added for clustering within HLA-allele-positive subsets. Repertoires with fewer than 30,000 or more than 120,000 public chains were left out of co-occurrence clustering, as were five repertoires with anomalous nucleotide sharing. In its TCRdb copy, this immuneACCESS table keeps in-frame sequences only and misses some clones. Where compared with another copy, unresolved V genes explain less than half of these, and the others have no known cause. For V, J and clone size, that table is used; D and trimming come from the DNA. Recorded for this sample are some 170,000 clones; 72% of them occurred a single time. The ten largest clones represent 2% to 2.5% of the sample.

The investigation overall reported the following: Specific HLA alleles were associated with some 15,000 TCR beta sequences at a false discovery rate of 0.05 in a later analysis. It was suggested by the authors that the approach could potentially be generalized to other disease states and immunological phenotypes. In a later analysis, most CMV-associated TCR beta chains were found to appear HLA-restricted, with HLA associations seemingly driven largely by CMV exposure. The sequencing pipeline was judged likely to have produced a cluster of highly shared sequence variants as a technical artifact. In an earlier analysis of 587 of the donors, most TCR beta V segments were observed in productive rearrangements about 90% or about 30% of the time, broadly matching IMGT annotations. A later genetic analysis associated a missense DCLRE1C variant with V-gene and J-gene trimming of TCR beta chains, and an independent cohort replicated the association. A later analysis found that HLA-associated TCR beta chains were more clonally expanded and had lower generation probabilities than equally common non-associated chains. The classifier was reported to diagnose cytomegalovirus status with high specificity and sensitivity in both the original and validation cohorts. CMV serostatus was the only immune exposure information available for the cohort. In a later analysis, the rate of TCR association differed among HLA loci, with DRB1 alleles having the most associated TCRs and HLA-C alleles having the fewest. Roughly uniform sequencing depth across donors was assumed in presence/absence analyses, although this assumption may not hold. Because HLA typing was missing for some donors at each locus, association tests included only the typed subset. A further reported finding was that TCR beta sequences accurately predicted the HLA-A and HLA-B alleles for most subjects in the first cohort. Three of the identified cytomegalovirus-associated TCR beta chains were confirmed in vitro to be specific for cytomegalovirus antigens. In a later genetic analysis, fewer N-insertions in productive TCRs were reported among donors in an Asian-associated ancestry cluster than the roughly 640-donor mean. Most TCR sequences were seen in very few donors, while some public TCRs were found in many individuals. Because counts were too low, roughly 18 rarely observed V segments, including chromosome 9 orphons, were left out of the earlier analysis of 587 of the donors. Only TCR beta chains were sequenced in this cohort, and the absence of alpha or paired-chain data limited detectable features. The 87-base-pair reads could not distinguish some IMGT-functional V segments, including TRBV6-2 and TRBV6-3, so those segments were excluded. Several of the top co-occurrence clusters appeared to be linked to parvovirus B19, influenza, CMV and Epstein-Barr virus, according to a later analysis. Correlated functional status among segregating V segments might be attributable to linkage disequilibrium, but an unknown experimental factor could not be ruled out. The study gave a list of some 150 TCR beta chains associated with cytomegalovirus. Assigning TCR associations to individual alleles was difficult when HLA alleles, especially DR and DQ, strongly co-occurred.

Worth noting for this clone: Its recognized antigen is unknown. Base-call qualities are not available, and no considerably larger clone is one nucleotide away.

The cohort comprised under 700 healthy bone marrow donors. At the time of sampling, all cohort members were nominally healthy, though unrecorded immune exposures were likely present. Of the roughly 630 cohort members, 250 to 300 had a positive CMV serostatus and 350 to 450 had a negative one, while no CMV serostatus was recorded for the donor. Each donor provided a peripheral blood sample, and peripheral blood mononuclear cells were used for TCR beta sequencing. Genomic DNA extraction from the blood cell samples was performed with the Qiagen DNeasy Blood Extraction Kit. Taken from cysteine to phenylalanine, the CDR3 has 17 residues. This entry keeps only the CDR3 DNA: 51 bases, framed from base 1. The germline V gene (reference sequence) yields MNHEY for CDR1 and SMNVEV for CDR2. V loses 4 bases at its end and J loses 2 bases; junction bases beyond the gene matches: 10.

This receptor was identified in a human donor in good health. The chain employs TRBV27 and TRBJ1-5; the central 8 bases match TRBD1. Sample: PBMCs. The CDR3 protein: CASSSGQGSWGNQPQHF. At the DNA level, the sequence is TGTGCCAGCAGTTCCGGACAGGGCAGTTGGGGCAATCAGCCCCAGCATTTT.